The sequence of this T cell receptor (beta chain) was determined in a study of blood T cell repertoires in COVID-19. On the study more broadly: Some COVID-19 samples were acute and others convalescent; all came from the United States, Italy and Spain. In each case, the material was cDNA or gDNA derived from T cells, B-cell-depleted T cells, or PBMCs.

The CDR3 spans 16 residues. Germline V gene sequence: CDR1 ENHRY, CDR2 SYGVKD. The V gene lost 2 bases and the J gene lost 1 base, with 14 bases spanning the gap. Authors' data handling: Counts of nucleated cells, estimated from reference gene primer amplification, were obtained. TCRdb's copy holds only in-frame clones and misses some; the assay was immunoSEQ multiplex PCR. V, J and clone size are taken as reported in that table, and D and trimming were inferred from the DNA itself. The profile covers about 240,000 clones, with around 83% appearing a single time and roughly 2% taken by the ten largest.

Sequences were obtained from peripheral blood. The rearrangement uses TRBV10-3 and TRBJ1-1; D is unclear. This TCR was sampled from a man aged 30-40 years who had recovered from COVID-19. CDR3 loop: CAISEAKTRWNTEAFF. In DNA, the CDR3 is TGTGCCATCAGTGAGGCAAAGACAAGGTGGAACACTGAAGCTTTCTTT.